This TCR beta chain originates from a study of cytomegalovirus exposure and HLA in healthy donors. Study-wide points: Most CMV-associated TCR beta chains were later found to appear HLA-restricted.

This clone has a count of ten or more. Its antigen is undetermined. The germline gives CDR1 MNHNS, CDR2 SASEGT. V trimming: 4 bases; J trimming: 4 bases; junction bases outside the gene matches: 0. The CDR3 is 15 amino acids. The PCR used 60 Vbeta and 13 Jbeta primers. Sequenced by immunoSEQ multiplex PCR; TCRdb stores in-frame clones only, minus some. This table has about 100,000 clones, about 75% appearing once. V gene TRBV6-1 combines with J gene TRBJ2-3; 15 positions match TRBD2. The source is a male donor in good health and CMV-seropositive. The sequenced material came from PBMCs. The chain's CDR3 is CASSGTSGGADTQYF. The CDR3 nucleotides are TGTGCCAGCAGTGGGACTAGCGGGGGGGCAGATACGCAGTATTTT.